Listed below are T cell receptor beta chains from one sample, sequenced in a study of T cell responses to AZD1222 COVID-19 vaccine. The protocol was immunoSEQ multiplex PCR, while the TCRdb copy is restricted to in-frame clones and leaves out a portion. This table holds roughly 140,000 clones, 80% to 95% found once. The sample here was peripheral blood, taken on day 0 of AZD1222 vaccination. The source is an adult in good health. The CDR3 runs from the conserved cysteine through the conserved F or W. Each record gives: clone size, D gene, J gene, V gene, CDR3 protein, CDR3 DNA. The D gene is left open where the match is weak. Clone size is not always given. Where it is, it says once, few, many or a class for expanded clones.

size: .
D: .
J: TRBJ2-7
V: TRBV7-2
CDR3: CASSLLVGEQYF
DNA: TGTGCCAGCAGCTTACTTGTAGGCGAGCAGTACTTC

size: .
D: .
J: TRBJ1-1
V: TRBV2
CDR3: CASSEAPMNTEAFF
DNA: TGTGCCAGCAGTGAAGCGCCTATGAACACTGAAGCTTTCTTT

size: .
D: .
J: TRBJ2-2
V: TRBV2
CDR3: CASSGRGSRNTGELFF
DNA: TGTGCCAGCAGTGGAAGGGGGAGCCGCAACACCGGGGAGCTGTTTTTT

size: few
D: TRBD2
J: TRBJ2-2
V: TRBV3-1/TRBV3-2
CDR3: CASSRILLAGGGLNTGELFF
DNA: TGTGCCAGCAGCCGGATCCTACTAGCGGGAGGGGGACTGAACACCGGGGAGCTGTTTTTT

size: .
D: .
J: TRBJ1-1
V: TRBV15
CDR3: CATSPQEGYLGTEAFF
DNA: TGTGCCACCAGCCCCCAGGAGGGCTACTTGGGTACTGAAGCTTTCTTT

size: .
D: TRBD1
J: TRBJ2-3
V: TRBV24-1
CDR3: CATSGSSGGRGTDTQYF
DNA: TGTGCCACCAGTGGTTCTTCAGGGGGCAGGGGCACAGATACGCAGTATTTT

size: .
D: TRBD2
J: TRBJ2-1
V: TRBV5-1
CDR3: CASSLLAGMRNEQFF
DNA: TGCGCCAGCAGTCTACTAGCGGGAATGAGGAATGAGCAGTTCTTC

size: .
D: .
J: TRBJ2-1
V: TRBV4-1
CDR3: CASSQDGGNPLNNEQFF
DNA: TGCGCCAGCAGCCAAGATGGAGGGAATCCTCTTAACAATGAGCAGTTCTTC

size: .
D: TRBD1
J: TRBJ1-2
V: TRBV19
CDR3: CASSTWTGKGYGYTF
DNA: TGTGCCAGTAGTACCTGGACAGGTAAAGGCTATGGCTACACCTTC

size: .
D: TRBD2
J: TRBJ2-5
V: TRBV20-1
CDR3: CSAPWEGTQYF
DNA: TGCAGTGCTCCCTGGGAGGGGACCCAGTACTTC

size: once
D: TRBD2
J: TRBJ2-1
V: TRBV30
CDR3: CAWNLAGSYNEQFF
DNA: TGTGCCTGGAATCTAGCGGGATCCTACAATGAGCAGTTCTTC

size: .
D: TRBD2
J: TRBJ2-1
V: TRBV11-3
CDR3: CASSLGLAGGYEQFF
DNA: TGTGCCAGCAGCTTAGGACTAGCGGGAGGGTATGAGCAGTTCTTC

size: few
D: .
J: TRBJ1-5
V: TRBV7-9
CDR3: CASSLARTNDSNQPQHF
DNA: TGTGCCAGCAGCTTAGCCAGGACCAATGATAGCAATCAGCCCCAGCATTTT

size: .
D: .
J: TRBJ2-7
V: TRBV5-1
CDR3: CASSLAPGSYEQYF
DNA: TGCGCCAGCAGCTTGGCTCCGGGTTCCTACGAGCAGTACTTC

size: .
D: .
J: TRBJ1-1
V: TRBV28
CDR3: CASSSPGTRGMNTEAFF
DNA: TGTGCCAGCAGTTCACCCGGGACAAGGGGCATGAACACTGAAGCTTTCTTT

size: .
D: .
J: TRBJ2-1
V: TRBV6-5
CDR3: CASRPRGEGVSEQFF
DNA: TGTGCCAGCAGGCCTAGGGGTGAGGGAGTTAGTGAGCAGTTCTTC

size: .
D: .
J: TRBJ1-6
V: TRBV30
CDR3: CAWSAFPLVLLRSPLHF
DNA: TGTGCCTGGAGTGCCTTCCCCTTGGTCCTCCTAAGGTCACCCCTCCACTTT

size: once
D: .
J: TRBJ2-7
V: TRBV10-3
CDR3: CAISEFQLLPLSYEQYF
DNA: TGTGCCATCAGTGAGTTCCAACTCCTACCCCTCTCCTACGAGCAGTACTTC

size: .
D: .
J: TRBJ2-7
V: TRBV7-3
CDR3: CASSSLPDRPKRYEQYF
DNA: TGTGCCAGCAGCTCGCTCCCGGACAGACCGAAGAGGTACGAGCAGTACTTC

size: .
D: .
J: TRBJ2-3
V: TRBV28
CDR3: CASSFGGSGTGTQYF
DNA: TGTGCCAGCAGTTTCGGGGGGAGCGGGACAGGTACGCAGTATTTT

size: .
D: .
J: TRBJ2-5
V: TRBV3-1/TRBV3-2
CDR3: CASSHWDVKQSKETQYF
DNA: TGTGCCAGCAGCCATTGGGACGTCAAACAATCGAAAGAGACCCAGTACTTC

size: .
D: TRBD1
J: TRBJ1-1
V: TRBV5-1
CDR3: CASSYRQGMNTEAFF
DNA: TGCGCCAGCAGCTACCGACAGGGCATGAACACTGAAGCTTTCTTT

size: .
D: TRBD2
J: TRBJ2-7
V: TRBV5-1
CDR3: CASSRKREGSEQYF
DNA: TGCGCCAGCAGCAGAAAGCGGGAGGGGAGCGAGCAGTACTTC

size: .
D: TRBD2
J: TRBJ2-1
V: TRBV2
CDR3: CASSELLAGEGEQFF
DNA: TGTGCCAGCAGTGAACTACTAGCGGGAGAGGGTGAGCAGTTCTTC

size: once
D: .
J: TRBJ1-2
V: TRBV7-9
CDR3: CASSNRVEDYGYTF
DNA: TGTGCCAGCAGCAACAGGGTAGAAGACTATGGCTACACCTTC

size: .
D: .
J: TRBJ1-3
V: TRBV5-1
CDR3: CASSLDLGTRSVSGNTIYF
DNA: TGCGCCAGCAGCTTGGATCTGGGGACCCGCTCGGTCTCTGGAAACACCATATATTTT

size: once
D: .
J: TRBJ1-6
V: TRBV3-1/TRBV3-2
CDR3: CASSQGFNSPLHF
DNA: TGTGCCAGCAGCCAGGGCTTCAACTCACCCCTCCACTTT

size: .
D: .
J: TRBJ2-5
V: TRBV5-1
CDR3: CASSYGTGFSGMQETQYF
DNA: TGCGCCAGCAGCTACGGGACAGGGTTTAGCGGGATGCAAGAGACCCAGTACTTC

size: .
D: TRBD2
J: TRBJ2-7
V: TRBV14
CDR3: CASSQGLAGSYEQYF
DNA: TGTGCCAGCAGCCAAGGACTAGCGGGATCGTACGAGCAGTACTTC

size: .
D: .
J: TRBJ1-1
V: TRBV6-5
CDR3: CASKVGSNTEAFF
DNA: TGTGCCAGCAAGGTAGGCTCGAACACTGAAGCTTTCTTT

size: .
D: .
J: TRBJ1-2
V: TRBV5-6
CDR3: CASSLFPDWNSYGYTF
DNA: TGTGCCAGCAGCTTGTTCCCAGACTGGAACTCCTATGGCTACACCTTC

size: .
D: .
J: TRBJ1-6
V: TRBV7-2
CDR3: CASSFSPDSPLHF
DNA: TGTGCCAGCAGCTTTTCCCCCGATTCACCCCTCCACTTT

size: .
D: TRBD1
J: TRBJ1-5
V: TRBV6-5
CDR3: CASRPGQLNQPQHF
DNA: TGTGCCAGCAGACCGGGACAGCTCAATCAGCCCCAGCATTTT

size: few
D: .
J: TRBJ1-1
V: TRBV11-2
CDR3: CASSLGRIEAFF
DNA: TGTGCCAGCAGCTTAGGACGGATTGAAGCTTTCTTT

size: .
D: .
J: TRBJ2-7
V: TRBV5-5
CDR3: CASSPRLSGKSYEQYF
DNA: TGTGCCAGCAGCCCCCGTTTGTCAGGGAAGTCCTACGAGCAGTACTTC

size: .
D: .
J: TRBJ1-2
V: TRBV15
CDR3: CATSMGTGRRPYGYTF
DNA: TGTGCCACCAGCATGGGAACAGGGAGACGACCCTATGGCTACACCTTC

size: .
D: .
J: TRBJ2-5
V: TRBV18
CDR3: CASSRDQVGETQYF
DNA: TGTGCCAGCTCACGGGACCAGGTCGGGGAGACCCAGTACTTC

size: .
D: .
J: TRBJ1-2
V: TRBV14
CDR3: CASSQEHYGYTF
DNA: TGTGCCAGCAGCCAAGAGCACTATGGCTACACCTTC

size: .
D: .
J: TRBJ2-7
V: TRBV9
CDR3: CASSVAPRDEQYF
DNA: TGTGCCAGCAGCGTAGCCCCACGGGACGAGCAGTACTTC

size: .
D: .
J: TRBJ1-1
V: TRBV5-5
CDR3: CASSPAGSWVTEAFF
DNA: TGTGCCAGCAGCCCGGCGGGGTCGTGGGTGACTGAAGCTTTCTTT

size: .
D: TRBD1
J: TRBJ2-7
V: TRBV2
CDR3: CASKDTGGRDEQYF
DNA: TGTGCCAGCAAGGACACAGGGGGCAGGGACGAGCAGTACTTC

size: .
D: .
J: TRBJ1-2
V: TRBV28
CDR3: CASSLGARLQGPTNYGYTF
DNA: TGTGCCAGCAGTTTAGGTGCGCGTCTTCAGGGCCCCACTAACTATGGCTACACCTTC

size: .
D: .
J: TRBJ1-4
V: TRBV5-1
CDR3: CASSQTATNEKLFF
DNA: TGCGCCAGCAGCCAGACAGCAACTAATGAAAAACTGTTTTTT

size: .
D: .
J: TRBJ2-1
V: TRBV6-4
CDR3: CASSVQGHRDNEQFF
DNA: TGTGCCAGCAGTGTCCAGGGACACAGGGACAATGAGCAGTTCTTC

size: .
D: .
J: TRBJ1-5
V: TRBV10-3
CDR3: CAISESRVISNQPQHF
DNA: TGTGCCATCAGTGAGTCGAGGGTAATAAGCAATCAGCCCCAGCATTTT

size: .
D: .
J: TRBJ1-1
V: TRBV6-1
CDR3: CASSDWAGRTEAFF
DNA: TGTGCCAGCAGTGATTGGGCAGGGCGAACTGAAGCTTTCTTT

size: .
D: .
J: TRBJ1-1
V: TRBV7-2
CDR3: CASSLRGLTEAFF
DNA: TGTGCCAGCAGCCTCAGGGGACTGACTGAAGCTTTCTTT

size: .
D: .
J: TRBJ1-6
V: TRBV2
CDR3: CASSQGNSPLHF
DNA: TGTGCCAGCAGCCAAGGGAATTCACCCCTCCACTTT

size: .
D: .
J: TRBJ1-5
V: TRBV18
CDR3: CASSARGNGRNQPQHF
DNA: TGTGCCAGCTCAGCCCGGGGTAATGGTCGCAATCAGCCCCAGCATTTT

size: .
D: TRBD2
J: TRBJ2-7
V: TRBV13
CDR3: CASSLRGRGIYEQYF
DNA: TGTGCCAGCAGCTTAAGAGGGAGGGGCATCTACGAGCAGTACTTC

size: once
D: .
J: TRBJ2-7
V: TRBV30
CDR3: CAWSRGAVSDEQYF
DNA: TGTGCCTGGAGTCGGGGGGCAGTGTCTGACGAGCAGTACTTC

size: .
D: TRBD2
J: TRBJ2-2
V: TRBV12-5
CDR3: CASGLYPGTTSTGELFF
DNA: TGTGCTAGTGGACTTTACCCGGGGACTACGAGCACCGGGGAGCTGTTTTTT

size: once
D: .
J: TRBJ1-2
V: TRBV2
CDR3: CASSPTGYYGYTF
DNA: TGTGCCAGCAGTCCGACAGGCTACTATGGCTACACCTTC

size: .
D: TRBD2
J: TRBJ2-3
V: TRBV19
CDR3: CASSMTSGYTDTQYF
DNA: TGTGCCAGTAGTATGACTAGCGGTTACACAGATACGCAGTATTTT

size: .
D: TRBD2
J: TRBJ2-1
V: TRBV5-4
CDR3: CASSLDLAGYNEQFF
DNA: TGTGCCAGCAGCTTGGATCTAGCGGGTTACAATGAGCAGTTCTTC

size: .
D: .
J: TRBJ2-7
V: TRBV11-2
CDR3: CASSLVSRGGEQYF
DNA: TGTGCCAGCAGCTTAGTTTCCAGGGGGGGCGAGCAGTACTTC